Reported below is one T cell receptor beta chain. The CDR3 covers 17 residues. V shed 5 bases and J shed 5 bases, with 19 bases lying between them. Germline-derived CDR1 and CDR2 are MNHNY and SVGAGI (reference sequence). Method: immunoSEQ multiplex PCR; TCRdb's copy keeps in-frame clones and lacks some. The sample shows 120,000 or so clones, around 87% of them seen only once. This entry comes from a study of control samples from healthy donors and cancer patients. Specimen: blood. V is TRBV6-6 and J is TRBJ1-6, with D hard to call. The origin of this receptor is a man in his sixties in good health. The CDR3 nucleotides are TGTGCCAGCAGTCCACGACAAGCACCGCGTGATAATTCACCCCTCCACTTT. It specifies CASSPRQAPRDNSPLHF.